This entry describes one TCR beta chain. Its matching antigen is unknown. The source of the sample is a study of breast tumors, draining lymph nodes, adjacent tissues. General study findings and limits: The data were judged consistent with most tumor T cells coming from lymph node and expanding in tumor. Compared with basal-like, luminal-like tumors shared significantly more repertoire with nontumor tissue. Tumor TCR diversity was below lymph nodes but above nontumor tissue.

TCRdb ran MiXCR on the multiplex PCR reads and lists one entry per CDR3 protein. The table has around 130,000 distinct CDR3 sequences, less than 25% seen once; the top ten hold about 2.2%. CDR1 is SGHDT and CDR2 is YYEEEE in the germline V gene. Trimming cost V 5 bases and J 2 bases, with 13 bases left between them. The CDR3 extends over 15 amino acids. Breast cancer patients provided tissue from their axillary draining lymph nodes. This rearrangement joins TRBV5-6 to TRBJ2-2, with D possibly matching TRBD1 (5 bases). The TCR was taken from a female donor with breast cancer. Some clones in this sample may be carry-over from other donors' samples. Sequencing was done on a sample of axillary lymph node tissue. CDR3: CASSEPGANTGELFF. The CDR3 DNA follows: TGTGCCAGCAGTGAGCCTGGGGCCAACACCGGGGAGCTGTTTTTT.